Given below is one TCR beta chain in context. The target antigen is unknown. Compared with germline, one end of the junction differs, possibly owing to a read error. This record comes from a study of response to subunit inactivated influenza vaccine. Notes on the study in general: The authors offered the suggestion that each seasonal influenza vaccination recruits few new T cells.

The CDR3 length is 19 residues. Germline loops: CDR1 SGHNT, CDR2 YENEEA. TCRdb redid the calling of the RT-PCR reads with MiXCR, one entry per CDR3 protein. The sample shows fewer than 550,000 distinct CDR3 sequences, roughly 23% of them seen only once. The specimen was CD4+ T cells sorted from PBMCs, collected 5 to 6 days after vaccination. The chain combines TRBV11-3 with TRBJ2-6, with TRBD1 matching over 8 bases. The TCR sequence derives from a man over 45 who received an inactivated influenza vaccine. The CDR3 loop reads CACSLRRRGLSTGANVLTF. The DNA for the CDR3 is TGTGCCTGCAGTTTACGCCGCAGGGGGCTATCTACTGGGGCCAACGTCCTGACTTTC.